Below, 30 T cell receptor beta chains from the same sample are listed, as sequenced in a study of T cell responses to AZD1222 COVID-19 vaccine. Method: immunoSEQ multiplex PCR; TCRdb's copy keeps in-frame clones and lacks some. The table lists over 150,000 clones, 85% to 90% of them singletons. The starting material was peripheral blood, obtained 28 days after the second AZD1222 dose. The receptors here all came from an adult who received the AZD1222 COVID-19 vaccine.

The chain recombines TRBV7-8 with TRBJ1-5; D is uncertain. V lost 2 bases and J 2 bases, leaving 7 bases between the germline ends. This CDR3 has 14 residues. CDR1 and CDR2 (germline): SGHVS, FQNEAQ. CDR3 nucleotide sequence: TGTGCCAGCAGCTTATTACCTGGCAATCAGCCCCAGCATTTT. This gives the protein CASSLLPGNQPQHF.

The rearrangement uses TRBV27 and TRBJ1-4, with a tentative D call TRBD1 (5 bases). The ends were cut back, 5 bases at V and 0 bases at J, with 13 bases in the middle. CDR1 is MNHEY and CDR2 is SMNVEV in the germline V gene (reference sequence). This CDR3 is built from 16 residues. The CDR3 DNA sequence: TGTGCCAGCAGTCAAGACAGACTTGCAACTAATGAAAAACTGTTTTTT. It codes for CASSQDRLATNEKLFF.

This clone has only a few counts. DNA for the CDR3: TGTGCCAGCAGCCCGGGACAGAGGAGCGGTGAGCAGTTCTTC. Its protein is CASSPGQRSGEQFF. The gene calls are TRBV11-3 and TRBJ2-1; TRBD1 matches at 7 bases. V was pared by 5 bases and J by 9 bases, with 10 bases of the junction left unmatched. The CDR3 sequence is 14 residues long. Germline lookup yields CDR1 SGHNT and CDR2 YENEEA.

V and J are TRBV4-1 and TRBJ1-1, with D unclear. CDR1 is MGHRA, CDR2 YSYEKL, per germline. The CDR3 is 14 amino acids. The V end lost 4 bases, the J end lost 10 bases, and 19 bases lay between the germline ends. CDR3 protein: CASSLEKVQLGAFF. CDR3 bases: TGCGCCAGCAGCCTAGAAAAGGTCCAGTTAGGAGCTTTCTTT.

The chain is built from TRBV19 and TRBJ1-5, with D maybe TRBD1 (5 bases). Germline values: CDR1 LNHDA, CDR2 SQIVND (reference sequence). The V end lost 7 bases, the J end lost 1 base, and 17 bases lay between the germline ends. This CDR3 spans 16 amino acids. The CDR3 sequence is CASKSTARESNQPQHF. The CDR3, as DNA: TGTGCCAGTAAGTCAACTGCCAGGGAGAGCAATCAGCCCCAGCATTTT.

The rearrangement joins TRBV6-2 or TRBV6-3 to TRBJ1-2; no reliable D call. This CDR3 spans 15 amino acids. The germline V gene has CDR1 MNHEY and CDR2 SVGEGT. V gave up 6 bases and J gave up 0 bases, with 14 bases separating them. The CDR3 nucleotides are TGTGCCAGCAGCTCCCGGGCAGAAGCTAACTATGGCTACACCTTC. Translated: CASSSRAEANYGYTF.

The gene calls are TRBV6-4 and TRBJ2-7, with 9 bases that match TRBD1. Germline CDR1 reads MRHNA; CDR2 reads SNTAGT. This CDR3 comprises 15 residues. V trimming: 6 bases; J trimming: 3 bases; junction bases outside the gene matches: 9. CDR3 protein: CASSARDRDNYEQYF. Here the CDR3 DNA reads TGTGCCAGCAGCGCAAGGGACAGGGATAACTACGAGCAGTACTTC.

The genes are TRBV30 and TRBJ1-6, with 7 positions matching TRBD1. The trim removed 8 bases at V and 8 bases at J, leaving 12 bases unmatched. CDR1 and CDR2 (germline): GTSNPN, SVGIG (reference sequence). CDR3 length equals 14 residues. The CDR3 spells CARNTGTVHSPLHF. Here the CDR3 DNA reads TGTGCCCGAAACACCGGGACAGTGCATTCACCCCTCCACTTT.

The CDR3 reads CASSVRDRTNSPLHF. The CDR3 region has the DNA TGTGCCAGCAGTGTCCGGGACAGGACCAATTCACCCCTCCACTTT. The rearrangement uses TRBV6-2 or TRBV6-3 and TRBJ1-6; 8 bases fit TRBD1. Trimming removed 5 bases from V and 7 bases from J; junction bases left unmatched: 7. The CDR3 runs 15 residues. Looked up from germline, CDR1 is MNHEY and CDR2 is SVGEGT.

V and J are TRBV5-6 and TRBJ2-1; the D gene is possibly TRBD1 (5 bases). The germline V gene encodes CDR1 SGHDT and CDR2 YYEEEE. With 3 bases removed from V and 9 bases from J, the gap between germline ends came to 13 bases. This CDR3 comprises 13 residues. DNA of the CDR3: TGTGCCAGCAGCTCCTCAGGGTATCCTGAGCAGTTCTTC. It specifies CASSSSGYPEQFF.

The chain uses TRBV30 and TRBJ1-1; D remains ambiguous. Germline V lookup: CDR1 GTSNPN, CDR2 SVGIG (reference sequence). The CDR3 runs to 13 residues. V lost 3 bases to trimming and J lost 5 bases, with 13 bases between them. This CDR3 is CAWSVKGRTEAFF. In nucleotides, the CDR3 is TGTGCCTGGAGCGTCAAGGGCCGGACTGAAGCTTTCTTT.

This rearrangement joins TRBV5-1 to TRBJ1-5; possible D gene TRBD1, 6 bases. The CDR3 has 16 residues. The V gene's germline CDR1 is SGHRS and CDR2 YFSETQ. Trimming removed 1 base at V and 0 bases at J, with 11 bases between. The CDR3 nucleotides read TGCGCCAGCAGCTTGTATGGGGGCCATAGCAATCAGCCCCAGCATTTT. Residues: CASSLYGGHSNQPQHF.

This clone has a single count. The CDR3 DNA sequence: TGTGCCAGCAGTGAATACTCCTATGGCTACACCTTC. Translated: CASSEYSYGYTF. V usage is TRBV2 and J usage is TRBJ1-2; D gene unclear. V shed 2 bases and J shed 4 bases, with 5 bases lying between them. Germline CDR1 is SNHLY and CDR2 is FYNNEI. This CDR3 is 12 amino acids long.

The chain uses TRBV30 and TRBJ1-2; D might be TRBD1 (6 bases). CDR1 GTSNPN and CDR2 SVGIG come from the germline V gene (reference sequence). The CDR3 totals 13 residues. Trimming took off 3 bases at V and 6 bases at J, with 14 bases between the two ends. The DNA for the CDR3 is TGTGCCTGGAGCGCCACAGGGATTGATGGCTACACCTTC. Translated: CAWSATGIDGYTF.

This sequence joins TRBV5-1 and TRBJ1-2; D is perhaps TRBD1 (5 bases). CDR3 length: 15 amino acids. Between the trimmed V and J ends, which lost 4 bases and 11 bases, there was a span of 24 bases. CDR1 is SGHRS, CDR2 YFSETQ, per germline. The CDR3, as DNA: TGCGCCAGCAGCGGGGCAGGGAATCGGTTTCAGGAATACACCTTC. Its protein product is CASSGAGNRFQEYTF.

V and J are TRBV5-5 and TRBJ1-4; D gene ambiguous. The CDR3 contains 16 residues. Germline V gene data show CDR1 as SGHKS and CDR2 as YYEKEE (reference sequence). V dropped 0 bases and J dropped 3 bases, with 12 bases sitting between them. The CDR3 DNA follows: TGTGCCAGCAGCTTGGGACGCGGTCCGGCTAATGAAAAACTGTTTTTT. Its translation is CASSLGRGPANEKLFF.

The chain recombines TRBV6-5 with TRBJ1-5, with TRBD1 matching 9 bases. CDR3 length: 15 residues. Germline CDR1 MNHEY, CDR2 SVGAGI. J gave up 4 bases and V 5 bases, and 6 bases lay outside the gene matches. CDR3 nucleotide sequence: TGTGCCAGCAGTCGAGGGACAGGGCTAAATCAGCCCCAGCATTTT. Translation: CASSRGTGLNQPQHF.

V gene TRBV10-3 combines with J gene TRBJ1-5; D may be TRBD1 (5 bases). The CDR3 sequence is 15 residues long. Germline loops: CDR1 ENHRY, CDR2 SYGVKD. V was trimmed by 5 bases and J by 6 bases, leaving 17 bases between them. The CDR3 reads CAISLEWGDGQPQHF. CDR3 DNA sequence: TGTGCCATCAGTCTAGAGTGGGGGGACGGTCAGCCCCAGCATTTT.

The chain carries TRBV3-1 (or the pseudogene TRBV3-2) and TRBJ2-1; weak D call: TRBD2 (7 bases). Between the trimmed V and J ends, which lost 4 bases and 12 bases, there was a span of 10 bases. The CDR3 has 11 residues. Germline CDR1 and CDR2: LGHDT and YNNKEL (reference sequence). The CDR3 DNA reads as TGTGCCAGCAGCCCCGGGGGGCGGCAGTTCTTC. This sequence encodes CASSPGGRQFF.

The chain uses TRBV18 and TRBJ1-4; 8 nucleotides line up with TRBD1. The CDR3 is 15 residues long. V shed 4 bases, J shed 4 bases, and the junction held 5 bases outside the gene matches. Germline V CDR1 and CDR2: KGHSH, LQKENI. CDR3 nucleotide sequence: TGTGCCAGCTCACGGGGGACAGGCGGTAATGAAAAACTGTTTTTT. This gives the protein CASSRGTGGNEKLFF. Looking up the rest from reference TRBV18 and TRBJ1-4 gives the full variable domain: NAGVMQNPRHLVRRRGQEARLRCSPMKGHSHVYWYRQLPEEGLKFMVYLQKENIIDESGMPKERFSAEFPKEGPSILRIQQVVRGDSAAYFCASSRGTGGNEKLFFGSGTQLSVL.

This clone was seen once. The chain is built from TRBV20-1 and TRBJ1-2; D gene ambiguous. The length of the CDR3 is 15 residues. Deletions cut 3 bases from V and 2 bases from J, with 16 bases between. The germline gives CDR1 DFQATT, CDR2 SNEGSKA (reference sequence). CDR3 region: CSASRPISSNYGYTF. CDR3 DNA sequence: TGCAGTGCTAGTCGCCCGATCAGCTCGAACTATGGCTACACCTTC.

CDR3 amino acids: CASSQGSEDRVGDTQYF. Here the CDR3 DNA reads TGTGCCAGCAGCCAAGGATCCGAGGACAGGGTTGGTGATACGCAGTATTTT. The chain joins TRBV4-2 to TRBJ2-3; 8 bases are a match to TRBD1. The V gene's germline CDR1 is LGHNA and CDR2 YNFKEQ. The V and J ends lost 1 base and 6 bases, in that order; junction bases with no gene match: 12. The CDR3 sequence is 17 residues long.

The CDR3 is CASSLDAGPLGGYTF. CDR3 coding DNA: TGTGCCAGCAGCTTAGACGCCGGGCCCCTCGGCGGCTACACCTTC. The chain links TRBV7-3 to TRBJ1-2, with no clear D. Trimming stripped 2 bases from V and 8 bases from J, with 18 bases between. The CDR3 runs 15 residues. Per germline, CDR1 SGHTA and CDR2 FQGTGA.

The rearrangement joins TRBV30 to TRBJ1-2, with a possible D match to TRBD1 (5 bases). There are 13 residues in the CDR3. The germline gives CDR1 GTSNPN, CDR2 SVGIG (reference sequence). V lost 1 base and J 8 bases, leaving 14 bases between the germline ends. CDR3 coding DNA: TGTGCCTGGAGTGCTCAGGGACGCGGGGGCTACACCTTC. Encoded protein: CAWSAQGRGGYTF.

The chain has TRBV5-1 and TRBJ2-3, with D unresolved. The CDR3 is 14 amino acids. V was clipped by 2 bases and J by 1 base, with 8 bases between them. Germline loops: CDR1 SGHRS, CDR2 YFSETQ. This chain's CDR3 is CASSFRSGTDTQYF. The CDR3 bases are TGCGCCAGCAGCTTTCGTTCTGGCACAGATACGCAGTATTTT.

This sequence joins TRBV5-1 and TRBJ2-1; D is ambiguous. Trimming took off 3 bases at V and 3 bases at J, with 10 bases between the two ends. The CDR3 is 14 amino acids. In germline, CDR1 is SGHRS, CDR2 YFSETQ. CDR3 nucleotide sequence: TGCGCCAGCAGCTACGACGGAATCTACAATGAGCAGTTCTTC. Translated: CASSYDGIYNEQFF.

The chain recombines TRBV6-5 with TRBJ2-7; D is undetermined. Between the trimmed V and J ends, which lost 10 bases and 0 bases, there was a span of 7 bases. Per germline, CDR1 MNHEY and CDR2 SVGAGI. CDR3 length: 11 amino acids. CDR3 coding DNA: TGTGCCACCCAGAGCTCCTACGAGCAGTACTTC. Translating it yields CATQSSYEQYF.

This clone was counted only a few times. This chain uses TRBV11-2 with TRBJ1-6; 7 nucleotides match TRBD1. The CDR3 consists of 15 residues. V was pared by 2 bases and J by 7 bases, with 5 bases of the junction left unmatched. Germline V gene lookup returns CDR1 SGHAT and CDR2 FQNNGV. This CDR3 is CASSLKTGSNSPLHF. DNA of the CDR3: TGTGCCAGCAGCTTAAAGACAGGGTCGAATTCACCCCTCCACTTT.

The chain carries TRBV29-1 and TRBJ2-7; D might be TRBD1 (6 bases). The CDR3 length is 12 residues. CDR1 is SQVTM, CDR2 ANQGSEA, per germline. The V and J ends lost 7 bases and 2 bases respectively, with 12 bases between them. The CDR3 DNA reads TGCAGCGCCACAGGGATCACCTACGAGCAGTACTTC. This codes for CSATGITYEQYF.

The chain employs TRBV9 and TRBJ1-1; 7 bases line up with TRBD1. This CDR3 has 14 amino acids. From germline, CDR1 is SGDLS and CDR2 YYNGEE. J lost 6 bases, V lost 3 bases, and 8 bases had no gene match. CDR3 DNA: TGTGCCAGCAGCGGGGGAACAGGGGTCTCTGAAGCTTTCTTT. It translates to CASSGGTGVSEAFF.